The 28 T cell receptor beta chains below were found in one sample sequenced in a study of cytomegalovirus exposure and HLA in healthy donors. Vbeta (60) and Jbeta (13) primers were used in the PCR. Sequencing used immunoSEQ multiplex PCR; TCRdb keeps in-frame clones, though not all of them. The sample contains approximately 140,000 clones, roughly 79% of which appear only once. The specimen sequenced was PBMCs. The receptors were gathered from a male donor in good health and CMV-seronegative.

The J gene is TRBJ1-1, the V gene TRBV25-1, with D hard to call. The germline gives CDR1 MGHDK, CDR2 SYGVNS. This CDR3 has 14 amino acids. V lost 3 bases and J lost 2, with 10 bases in between. The CDR3 DNA reads TGTGCCAGCAGTGAGGCGGAAGTAAACACTGAAGCTTTCTTT. The encoded protein is CASSEAEVNTEAFF.

Points on this clone: Mismatch with germline at one junction end may stem from a read error. The V gene is TRBV5-1, the J gene TRBJ2-1; 8 bases align to TRBD2. The CDR3 extends over 13 amino acids. Germline CDR1 reads SGHRS; CDR2 reads YFSETQ. CDR3 loop: CASSQQSGTSGVF. As DNA, the CDR3 is TGCGCCAGCAGCCAACAGTCCGGGACTAGTGGTGTCTTC.

The V call is TRBV10-3, the J call TRBJ1-1; a weak D match, TRBD1 (5 bases). In germline, CDR1 is ENHRY, CDR2 SYGVKD. The CDR3 runs 13 residues. V lost 3 bases and J 3 bases, leaving 8 bases between the germline ends. The CDR3 reads CAISDREDTEAFF. In DNA, the CDR3 is TGTGCCATCAGTGACAGGGAGGACACTGAAGCTTTCTTT.

This sequence joins TRBV4-1 and TRBJ1-1, with TRBD1 matching over 7 bases. Trimming at V came to 2 bases and at J to 3 bases, leaving 9 bases not matched to a gene. Germline lookup yields CDR1 MGHRA and CDR2 YSYEKL. This CDR3 contains 16 residues. Here the CDR3 DNA reads TGCGCCAGCAGCCAAAGGACAGGAAGGGATCACACTGAAGCTTTCTTT. Its translation: CASSQRTGRDHTEAFF.

This clone was picked up one time. The rearrangement joins TRBV2 to TRBJ1-4; D gene ambiguous. Germline V gives CDR1 SNHLY, CDR2 FYNNEI. This CDR3 has 17 amino acids. The germline V and J ends were trimmed by 6 bases and 0 bases, with 17 bases remaining between them. The chain's CDR3 is CASSWSSRVATNEKLFF. Here the CDR3 DNA reads TGTGCCAGCAGCTGGTCGTCCCGCGTTGCAACTAATGAAAAACTGTTTTTT.

This clone was recorded a few times. V is TRBV15 and J is TRBJ2-5, with 11 bases that match TRBD2. Germline V gene lookup returns CDR1 LNHNV and CDR2 YYDKDF (reference sequence). This CDR3 contains 16 residues. V lost 1 base to trimming and J lost 1 base; unmatched junction nucleotides: 2. The CDR3 DNA reads as TGTGCCACCAGCAGAGTTAGCGGGAGGGCCCAAGAGACCCAGTACTTC. It is translated as CATSRVSGRAQETQYF.

The chain carries TRBV5-1 and TRBJ2-7, with a weak D call TRBD1 (8 bases). Germline-derived CDR1 and CDR2 are SGHRS and YFSETQ. This CDR3 has 17 residues. V was trimmed by 4 bases and J by 3 bases, leaving 23 bases between them. The DNA of the CDR3 is TGCGCCAGCAGCCCACAGGGGGGGACGGGGTTTCACTACGAGCAGTACTTC. This encodes CASSPQGGTGFHYEQYF.

This chain connects TRBV11-2 to TRBJ1-4; 11 bases are a match to TRBD1. V dropped 5 bases and J dropped 11; count of bases not matched to a gene: 13. The germline CDR1 and CDR2 sequences are SGHAT and FQNNGV. The CDR3 is 16 residues long. CDR3 sequence reads: CASSGLRGTGGWKLFF. The CDR3 DNA reads TGTGCCAGCAGCGGCCTCCGTGGGACAGGGGGTTGGAAACTGTTTTTT.

In nucleotides, the CDR3 is TGTGCCAGCAGCTCACCCCGAGGACAGGGGAATGATGGCTACACCTTC. Its protein product is CASSSPRGQGNDGYTF. The chain joins TRBV7-9 to TRBJ1-2, with 9 bases aligning to TRBD1. The trim removed 4 bases at V and 6 bases at J, leaving 12 bases unmatched. The CDR3 has 16 residues. Germline-derived CDR1 and CDR2 are SEHNR and FQNEAQ (reference sequence).

The CDR3 is CASSENQNQPQHF. The CDR3 region has the DNA TGTGCCAGCAGTGAAAATCAGAATCAGCCCCAGCATTTT. The chain links TRBV6-4 to TRBJ1-5; no clear D. CDR1 and CDR2 (germline): MRHNA, SNTAGT. V was pared by 3 bases and J by 4 bases, with 7 bases between. There are 13 residues in the CDR3.

This clone came up a few times. The chain couples TRBV6-1 to TRBJ2-7, with 12 bases aligning to TRBD2. V dropped 10 bases and J dropped 0; count of bases not matched to a gene: 4. CDR1 and CDR2 from the germline V gene are MNHNS and SASEGT. There are 14 residues in the CDR3. CDR3 in amino acids: CATGLAGTSYEQYF. CDR3 DNA sequence: TGTGCCACCGGACTAGCGGGGACCTCCTACGAGCAGTACTTC.

The genes are TRBV4-1 and TRBJ2-2; weak D call: TRBD1 (5 bases). Per germline, CDR1 MGHRA and CDR2 YSYEKL. Between the trimmed V and J ends, which lost 1 base and 7 bases, there was a span of 16 bases. This CDR3 is built from 16 residues. CDR3 protein: CASSQGGAAALGELFF. CDR3 bases: TGCGCCAGCAGCCAAGGGGGCGCCGCTGCCCTCGGGGAGCTGTTTTTT.

The chain uses TRBV7-8 and TRBJ2-7, with 9 nucleotides matching TRBD2. Germline V gene sequence: CDR1 SGHVS, CDR2 FQNEAQ. This CDR3 is built from 18 residues. Losses at the gene ends were 3 bases for V and 4 bases for J; bases not matched to a gene: 16. Here the CDR3 reads CASSFPHDTVAGDYEQYF. DNA of the CDR3: TGTGCCAGCAGCTTTCCCCATGATACAGTAGCGGGGGATTACGAGCAGTACTTC.

This clone occurred a few times. The chain has TRBV5-1 and TRBJ1-5, with D possibly matching TRBD1 (6 bases). V lost 3 bases and J 1 base, leaving 11 bases between the germline ends. This CDR3 has 15 residues. The germline V gene has CDR1 SGHRS and CDR2 YFSETQ. This CDR3 is CASSSEGVSNQPQHF. In DNA, the CDR3 is TGCGCCAGCAGCTCCGAGGGGGTGAGCAATCAGCCCCAGCATTTT. The full variable domain, completed using reference TRBV5-1 and TRBJ1-5, is KAGVTQTPRYLIKTRGQQVTLSCSPISGHRSVSWYQQTPGQGLQFLFEYFSETQRNKGNFPGRFSGRQFSNSRSEMNVSTLELGDSALYLCASSSEGVSNQPQHFGDGTRLSIL.

This clone has a single count. V is TRBV4-1 and J is TRBJ2-1, with TRBD1 as a possible D gene (6 bases). The CDR3 is made up of 14 amino acids. Trimming took off 0 bases at V and 9 bases at J, with 12 bases between the two ends. Germline V gives CDR1 MGHRA, CDR2 YSYEKL. The CDR3 region has the DNA TGCGCCAGCAGCCAAGATATACACAGGGTTGAGCAGTTCTTC. Protein: CASSQDIHRVEQFF.

The CDR3 protein is CASSLAGWGAEAFF. CDR3 coding DNA: TGTGCCAGCAGCTTGGCCGGGTGGGGGGCTGAAGCTTTCTTT. The V and J genes are TRBV11-2 and TRBJ1-1, with a possible D match to TRBD1 (5 bases). The CDR3 covers 14 residues. Germline loops: CDR1 SGHAT, CDR2 FQNNGV. Trimming shortened V by 3 bases and J by 6 bases, and 14 bases separated the two germline ends.

The genes are TRBV6-5 and TRBJ1-3; D is possibly TRBD1 (6 bases). Trimming cost V 2 bases and J 1 base, with 6 bases left between them. There are 14 residues in the CDR3. Germline V gives CDR1 MNHEY, CDR2 SVGAGI. Here the CDR3 reads CASSYRGSGNTIYF. CDR3 nucleotide sequence: TGTGCCAGCAGTTACAGGGGGTCTGGAAACACCATATATTTT.

In its sample, this clone was seen a few times. The chain couples TRBV6-6 to TRBJ2-5; 7 bases are a match to TRBD1. Germline V gives CDR1 MNHNY, CDR2 SVGAGI (reference sequence). Trimming took 6 bases from V and 8 from J; bases not matched to a gene: 9. The CDR3 spans 13 residues. CDR3 bases: TGTGCCAGCAGCCCCGGGACAGCGGTAACCCAGTACTTC. This gives the protein CASSPGTAVTQYF.

This chain links TRBV4-2 with TRBJ2-7; weak D call: TRBD2 (5 bases). Germline lookup yields CDR1 LGHNA and CDR2 YNFKEQ. V lost 3 bases and J 6 bases, leaving 6 bases between the germline ends. The CDR3 contains 11 residues. Here the CDR3 DNA reads TGTGCCAGCAGCCACGGACTCGAGCAGTACTTC. Its translation: CASSHGLEQYF.

The gene calls are TRBV4-3 and TRBJ2-7; tentative D call: TRBD2 (5 bases). The germline CDR1 and CDR2 sequences are LGHNA and YSLEER. This CDR3 spans 14 amino acids. The V end was cut by 1 base, the J end by 4 bases, with 11 bases between. For the CDR3, the DNA is TGCGCCAGCAGCCAAGGGAGGTGGGGTTACGAGCAGTACTTC. As protein: CASSQGRWGYEQYF.

The rearrangement links TRBV5-6 to TRBJ1-5, with D maybe TRBD1 (6 bases). This CDR3 spans 16 amino acids. Trimming stripped 1 base from V and 2 bases from J, with 13 bases between. Germline-derived CDR1 and CDR2 are SGHDT and YYEEEE. This CDR3 reads CASSLLGAAGNQPQHF. The CDR3, as DNA: TGTGCCAGCAGCTTGCTGGGGGCGGCGGGCAATCAGCCCCAGCATTTT.

The rearrangement links TRBV4-2 to TRBJ2-4; maybe TRBD2 (6 bases). Trimming took off 4 bases at V and 0 bases at J, with 16 bases between the two ends. Per the germline V gene, CDR1 is LGHNA and CDR2 is YNFKEQ. The CDR3 consists of 17 residues. The CDR3 region has the DNA TGTGCCAGCAGCCGCGAGGCGGGGTTGGTAGCCAAAAACATTCAGTACTTC. Its protein is CASSREAGLVAKNIQYF.

The chain joins TRBV11-3 to TRBJ2-1, with 12 bases that match TRBD2. The CDR3 runs to 15 residues. The V gene end was trimmed by 6 bases and the J gene end by 7 bases; junction bases not matched to a gene: 7. Germline V gene lookup returns CDR1 SGHNT and CDR2 YENEEA. Here the CDR3 DNA reads TGTGCCAGCAGTCCGACTAGCGGGAGTTGGAATGAGCAGTTCTTC. Translating it yields CASSPTSGSWNEQFF. The full variable domain, completed using reference TRBV11-3 and TRBJ2-1, is EAGVVQSPRYKIIEKKQPVAFWCNPISGHNTLYWYLQNLGQGPELLIRYENEEAVDDSQLPKDRFSAERLKGVDSTLKIQPAELGDSAVYLCASSPTSGSWNEQFFGPGTRLTVL.

The chain carries TRBV5-8 and TRBJ1-3, with a tentative D call TRBD1 (6 bases). Germline CDR1 SGHTS, CDR2 YDEGEE. The CDR3 has 15 residues. Trimming left V 3 bases short and J 2 bases short, with 12 bases between. CDR3: CASSWGTNPGNTIYF. The CDR3 coding sequence is TGTGCCAGCAGCTGGGGGACAAACCCTGGAAACACCATATATTTT.

The chain is built from TRBV7-3 and TRBJ2-1, with TRBD2 matching 14 bases. After removal of 5 bases from V and 11 bases from J, the junction contained 8 bases not matched to a gene. Germline CDR1 and CDR2: SGHTA and FQGTGA. This CDR3 is 15 amino acids long. CDR3 sequence (DNA): TGTGCCAGCAGCATTATGGGACTAGCGGGGGCCCAGCAGTTCTTC. Translated, it gives CASSIMGLAGAQQFF.

The chain carries TRBV11-2 and TRBJ2-1, with 7 positions matching TRBD2. The CDR3 spans 13 residues. The germline V gene has CDR1 SGHAT and CDR2 FQNNGV. The trim removed 5 bases at V and 4 bases at J, leaving 2 bases unmatched. Written as DNA, the CDR3 is TGTGCCAGCAGCAGTAGCGGGTACAATGAGCAGTTCTTC. This translates into CASSSSGYNEQFF.

The chain combines TRBV6-5 with TRBJ1-2, with D perhaps TRBD1 (5 bases). The CDR3 has 14 amino acids. Trimming cost V 8 bases and J 6 bases, with 19 bases left between them. The germline CDR1 and CDR2 sequences are MNHEY and SVGAGI. CDR3 protein: CASGFRQTPHGYTF. CDR3 coding DNA: TGTGCCAGCGGCTTTAGACAGACTCCTCATGGCTACACCTTC.

The chain links TRBV7-9 to TRBJ1-4, with 10 bases that match TRBD1. The V segment lost 5 bases and the J segment 6 bases; nucleotides outside the gene matches: 6. Germline loops: CDR1 SEHNR, CDR2 FQNEAQ (reference sequence). The CDR3 covers 15 residues. The DNA of the CDR3 is TGTGCCAGCAGCCCAACTGGGACAGGGGATGAAAAACTGTTTTTT. Translating it yields CASSPTGTGDEKLFF.